The source of this TCR beta chain is a study of identifying expanded T cells in peripheral blood. Study results and limitations: Roughly two-week clone count variance significantly increased as total template count grew.

CDR1 is GTSNPN and CDR2 is SVGIG in the germline V gene (reference sequence). This CDR3 spans 13 amino acids. V lost 0 bases and J lost 14, with 18 bases in between. Concerning this clone itself: Antigen: not known.

The protocol was immunoSEQ multiplex PCR, while the TCRdb copy is restricted to in-frame clones and leaves out a portion. The sample shows over 90,000 clones, about 87% of them seen only once. Source material: blood. The sequence was obtained from a person between 18 and 69 years old in good health. The J gene is TRBJ2-3, the V gene TRBV30, with D possibly TRBD2 on 6 matching bases. CDR3 bases: TGTGCCTGGAGTGTATATGGAGGGCCCCCCTTGTATTTT. It translates to CAWSVYGGPPLYF. The full variable domain, its missing parts supplied by reference TRBV30 and TRBJ2-3, is SQTIHQWPATLVQPVGSPLSLECTVEGTSNPNLYWYRQAAGRGLQLLFYSVGIGQISSEVPQNLSASRPQDRQFILSSKKLLLSDSGFYLCAWSVYGGPPLYFGPGTRLTVL.